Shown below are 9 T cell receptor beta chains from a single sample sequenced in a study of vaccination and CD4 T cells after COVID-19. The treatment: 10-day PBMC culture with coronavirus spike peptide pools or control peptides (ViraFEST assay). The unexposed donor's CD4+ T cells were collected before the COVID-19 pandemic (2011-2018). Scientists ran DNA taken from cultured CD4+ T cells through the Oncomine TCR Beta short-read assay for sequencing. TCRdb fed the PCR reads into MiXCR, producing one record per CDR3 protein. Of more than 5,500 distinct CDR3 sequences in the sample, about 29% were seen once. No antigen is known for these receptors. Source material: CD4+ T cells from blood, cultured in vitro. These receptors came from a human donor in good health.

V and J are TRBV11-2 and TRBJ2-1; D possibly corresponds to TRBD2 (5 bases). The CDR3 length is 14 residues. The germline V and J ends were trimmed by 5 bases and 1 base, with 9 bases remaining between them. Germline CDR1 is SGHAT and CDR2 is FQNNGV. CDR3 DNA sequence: TGTGCCAGCAGCCCGGGGTGGTCCTACAATGAGCAGTTCTTC. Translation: CASSPGWSYNEQFF.

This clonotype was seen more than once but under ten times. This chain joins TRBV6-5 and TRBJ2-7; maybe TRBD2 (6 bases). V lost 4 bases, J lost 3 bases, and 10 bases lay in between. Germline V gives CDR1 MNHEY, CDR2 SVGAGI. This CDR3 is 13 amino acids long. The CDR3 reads CASSSTSIYEQYF. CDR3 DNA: TGTGCCAGCAGTTCGACTAGTATCTACGAGCAGTACTTC.

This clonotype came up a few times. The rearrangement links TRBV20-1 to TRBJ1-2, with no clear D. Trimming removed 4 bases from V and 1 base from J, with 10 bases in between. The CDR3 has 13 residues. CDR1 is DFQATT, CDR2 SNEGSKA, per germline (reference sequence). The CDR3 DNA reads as TGCAGTGCTATATTTGGTATTAACTATGGCTACACCTTC. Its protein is CSAIFGINYGYTF.

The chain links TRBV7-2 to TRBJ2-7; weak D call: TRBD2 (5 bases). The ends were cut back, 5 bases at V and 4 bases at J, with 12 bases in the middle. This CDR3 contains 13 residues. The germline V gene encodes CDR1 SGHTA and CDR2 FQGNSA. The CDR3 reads CASSLTWEYEQYF. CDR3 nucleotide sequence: TGTGCCAGCAGCCTTACGTGGGAGTACGAGCAGTACTTC.

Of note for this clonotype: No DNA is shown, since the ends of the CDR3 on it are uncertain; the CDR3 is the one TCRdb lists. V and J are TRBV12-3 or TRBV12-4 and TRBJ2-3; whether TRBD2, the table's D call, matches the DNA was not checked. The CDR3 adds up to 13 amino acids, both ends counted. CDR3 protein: CASILGGGDTQYF.

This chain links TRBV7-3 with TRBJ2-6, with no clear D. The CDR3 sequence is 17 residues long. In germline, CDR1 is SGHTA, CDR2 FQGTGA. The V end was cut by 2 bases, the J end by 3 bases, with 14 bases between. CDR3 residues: CASSLYKRVGGANVLTF. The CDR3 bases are TGTGCCAGCAGCTTATATAAAAGGGTCGGTGGGGCCAACGTCCTGACTTTC.

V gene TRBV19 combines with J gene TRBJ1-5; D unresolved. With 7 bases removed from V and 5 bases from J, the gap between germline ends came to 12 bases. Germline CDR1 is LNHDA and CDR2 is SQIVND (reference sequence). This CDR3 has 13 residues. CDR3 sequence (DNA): TGTGCCAGTAAACCTGGACTCTATCAGCCCCAGCATTTT. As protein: CASKPGLYQPQHF. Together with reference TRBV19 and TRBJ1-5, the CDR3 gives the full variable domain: DGGITQSPKYLFRKEGQNVTLSCEQNLNHDAMYWYRQDPGQGLRLIYYSQIVNDFQKGDIAEGYSVSREKKESFPLTVTSAQKNPTAFYLCASKPGLYQPQHFGDGTRLSIL.

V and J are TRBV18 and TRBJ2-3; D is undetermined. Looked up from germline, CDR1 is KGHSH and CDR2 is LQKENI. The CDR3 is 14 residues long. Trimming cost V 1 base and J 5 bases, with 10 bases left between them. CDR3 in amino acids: CASSPLRDKDTQYF. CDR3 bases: TGTGCCAGCTCACCACTAAGAGATAAAGATACGCAGTATTTT. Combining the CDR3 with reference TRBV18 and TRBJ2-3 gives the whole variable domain NAGVMQNPRHLVRRRGQEARLRCSPMKGHSHVYWYRQLPEEGLKFMVYLQKENIIDESGMPKERFSAEFPKEGPSILRIQQVVRGDSAAYFCASSPLRDKDTQYFGPGTRLTVL.

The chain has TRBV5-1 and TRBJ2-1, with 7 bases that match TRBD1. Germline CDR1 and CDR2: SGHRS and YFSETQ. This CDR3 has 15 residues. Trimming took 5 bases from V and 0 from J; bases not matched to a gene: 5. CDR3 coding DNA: TGCGCCAGCAGACTAGGGACAGCCTCCTACAATGAGCAGTTCTTC. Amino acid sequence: CASRLGTASYNEQFF.